The 5 T cell receptor beta chains below all came from one sample that was sequenced in a study of T cell changes during pregnancy in multiple sclerosis. Measured with immunoSEQ multiplex PCR; TCRdb has only the in-frame clones, and not every one. Among tens of thousands of clones listed, roughly 90% were seen once. Sample: peripheral blood, taken after pregnancy. Receptors were obtained from a female donor in good health, enrolled as a control in a pregnancy study.

The rearrangement links TRBV19 to TRBJ1-1, with 7 bases aligning to TRBD1. Germline CDR1 LNHDA, CDR2 SQIVND (reference sequence). The junction had 7 bases not matched to a gene; V was cut back by 4 bases and J by 5 bases. The CDR3 runs to 14 residues. This chain's CDR3 is CASSRDRRDTEAFF. CDR3 coding DNA: TGTGCCAGTAGTAGGGACAGACGGGATACTGAAGCTTTCTTT.

The DNA for the CDR3 is TGTGCTAGTGGTTCGGGACTTGCTCCACAGCCCCAGCATTTT. Translation: CASGSGLAPQPQHF. The chain links TRBV12-5 to TRBJ1-5; tentative D call: TRBD1 (5 bases). The germline CDR1 and CDR2 sequences are LGHNT and FRNRAP. The CDR3 runs to 14 residues. The V and J ends lost 4 bases and 7 bases respectively, with 14 bases between them.

The chain has TRBV5-6 and TRBJ2-1; 7 bases are shared with TRBD2. Trimming at V came to 4 bases and at J to 12 bases, leaving 4 bases not matched to a gene. The length of the CDR3 is 11 residues. Germline CDR1 SGHDT, CDR2 YYEEEE. CDR3 residues: CASSPGLGQFF. The CDR3 DNA sequence: TGTGCCAGCAGCCCAGGACTAGGGCAGTTCTTC.

This chain connects TRBV7-2 to TRBJ2-4; 9 bases fit TRBD1. This CDR3 is 15 amino acids long. Germline V CDR1 and CDR2: SGHTA, FQGNSA. V lost 5 bases to trimming and J lost 6 bases; unmatched junction nucleotides: 8. This CDR3 is CASSRPGQGLNIQYF. The DNA of the CDR3 is TGTGCCAGCAGCCGACCGGGACAGGGCTTAAACATTCAGTACTTC.

The chain links TRBV7-3 to TRBJ2-1; 7 nucleotides match TRBD1. Germline CDR1 is SGHTA and CDR2 is FQGTGA. The CDR3 totals 16 residues. V lost 1 base to trimming and J lost 7 bases; unmatched junction nucleotides: 10. CDR3 DNA sequence: TGTGCCAGCAGCTTAAAAGTCGGACAGGTGTTGAATGAGCAGTTCTTC. It encodes CASSLKVGQVLNEQFF.